The 10 T cell receptor beta chains in this list originate from one sample, sequenced in a study of CD8+ T cells in alopecia areata. RNA extraction and reverse transcription yielded cDNA as sequencing template. Sequenced by immunoSEQ multiplex PCR; TCRdb stores in-frame clones only, minus some. The sample gives about 120,000 clones, approximately 49% of which show up once; around 20% is in the top ten. The starting material was CD8+ T cells sorted from blood, obtained at week 0. Source of these receptors: a human donor with alopecia areata.

The J gene is TRBJ2-2, the V gene TRBV25-1; D unclear. Per the germline V gene, CDR1 is MGHDK and CDR2 is SYGVNS. V lost 3 bases and J 3 bases, leaving 8 bases between the germline ends. This CDR3 is built from 14 residues. The DNA for the CDR3 is TGTGCCAGCAGTGAGGCAGGACACACCGGGGAGCTGTTTTTT. It specifies CASSEAGHTGELFF.

This chain links TRBV7-9 with TRBJ2-3; D assignment may be TRBD1 or TRBD2 (5 bases each). Between the trimmed V and J ends, which lost 5 bases and 2 bases, there was a span of 14 bases. Germline loops: CDR1 SEHNR, CDR2 FQNEAQ (reference sequence). The CDR3 covers 15 residues. Here the CDR3 DNA reads TGTGCCAGCAGCCGGGGACGGCAAGACACAGATACGCAGTATTTT. Amino acids: CASSRGRQDTDTQYF.

The table lists this clone with a few counts. The rearrangement links TRBV27 to TRBJ2-1; 8 bases are a match to TRBD2. The V segment lost 4 bases and the J segment 2 bases; nucleotides outside the gene matches: 10. The CDR3 has 17 amino acids. Germline lookup yields CDR1 MNHEY and CDR2 SMNVEV (reference sequence). The CDR3 here is CASSSGLAPFAYNEQFF. DNA for the CDR3: TGTGCCAGCAGTTCCGGACTAGCTCCCTTCGCCTACAATGAGCAGTTCTTC.

The V call is TRBV4-1, the J call TRBJ2-5; perhaps TRBD1 as D (5 bases). Germline loops: CDR1 MGHRA, CDR2 YSYEKL. Trimming stripped 6 bases from V and 1 base from J, with 9 bases between. The CDR3 is 13 amino acids. CDR3: CASRGPVQETQYF. Here the CDR3 DNA reads TGCGCCAGCAGGGGGCCCGTCCAAGAGACCCAGTACTTC.

The V gene is TRBV29-1, the J gene TRBJ2-7; D is uncertain. Trimming left V 7 bases short and J 3 bases short, with 13 bases between. Germline V lookup: CDR1 SQVTM, CDR2 ANQGSEA. There are 12 residues in the CDR3. In DNA, the CDR3 is TGCAGCGGCCTTCTAGAGAACTACGAGCAGTACTTC. Translating gives CSGLLENYEQYF.

The sample holds a few counts of this clone. This sequence joins TRBV7-8 and TRBJ2-1, with TRBD2 matching 11 bases. CDR3 length: 17 amino acids. Germline V gives CDR1 SGHVS, CDR2 FQNEAQ. Trimming took 4 bases from V and 1 from J; bases not matched to a gene: 6. Here the CDR3 DNA reads TGTGCCAGCAGCTCACGACTAGCGGGGACTTCCTACAATGAGCAGTTCTTC. Encoded protein: CASSSRLAGTSYNEQFF.

This clone was counted a few times. The chain uses TRBV9 and TRBJ1-2; D ambiguous. V was shortened by 4 bases and J by 1 base, with 8 bases between the two germline ends. The CDR3 extends over 13 amino acids. Germline-derived CDR1 and CDR2 are SGDLS and YYNGEE. This chain's CDR3 is CASSFGVNYGYTF. For the CDR3, the DNA is TGTGCCAGCAGCTTTGGGGTTAACTATGGCTACACCTTC.

The count of this clone is one. The rearrangement uses TRBV7-3 and TRBJ1-6, with a tentative D call TRBD1 (6 bases). The CDR3 length is 16 residues. CDR1 and CDR2 from the germline V gene are SGHTA and FQGTGA. V was cut by 1 base and J by 9 bases, with 16 bases left in between. The DNA for the CDR3 is TGTGCCAGCAGCTTAATTGGGGGCCCTTCGGGTTCACCCCTCCACTTT. Its translation is CASSLIGGPSGSPLHF.

This clone occurred a few times. The chain couples TRBV29-1 to TRBJ2-7; TRBD1 might be the D (6 bases). Germline assignment: CDR1 SQVTM and CDR2 ANQGSEA. The CDR3 spans 12 residues. V lost 7 bases and J 3 bases, leaving 13 bases between the germline ends. The CDR3 DNA sequence: TGCAGCGCTGGGACACCTAGCTACGAGCAGTACTTC. It codes for CSAGTPSYEQYF.

This clone has only a few counts. The chain carries TRBV7-9 and TRBJ1-1; no definite D call. Germline CDR1 SEHNR, CDR2 FQNEAQ (reference sequence). This CDR3 has 14 residues. With 4 bases removed from V and 1 base from J, the gap between germline ends came to 10 bases. The CDR3 sequence: CASSSLNKNTEAFF. The CDR3 DNA reads as TGTGCCAGCAGCTCTCTAAACAAGAACACTGAAGCTTTCTTT.